The 10 T cell receptor beta chains below all came from one sample that was sequenced in a study of siplizumab effects on memory and regulatory T cells. The table came from immunoSEQ multiplex PCR; TCRdb's copy has only in-frame clones and leaves some out. This table has 100,000 or so clones, 94% appearing once. The specimen was Tregs sorted from blood. The receptors shown here come from a human donor in good health.

CDR3 in amino acids: CASSGLPGEKLFF. The CDR3 DNA is TGTGCCAGCTCGGGCCTCCCGGGGGAAAAACTGTTTTTT. The chain uses TRBV2 and TRBJ1-4; D ambiguous. Germline V gene data show CDR1 as SNHLY and CDR2 as FYNNEI. This CDR3 spans 13 amino acids. V lost 8 bases to trimming and J lost 8 bases, with 15 bases between them.

The V and J genes are TRBV27 and TRBJ2-1; D remains unclear. The CDR3 is 15 residues long. Deletions cut 3 bases from V and 8 bases from J, with 17 bases between. Per the germline V gene, CDR1 is MNHEY and CDR2 is SMNVEV (reference sequence). The CDR3 nucleotides read TGTGCCAGCAGTTTTATTGGGCGTCCTAGGTATGAGCAGTTCTTC. It is translated as CASSFIGRPRYEQFF.

V gene TRBV5-6 combines with J gene TRBJ1-1; 7 bases match TRBD1. The J segment lost 6 bases and the V segment lost 2 bases, leaving 19 bases of the junction unmatched. The germline gives CDR1 SGHDT, CDR2 YYEEEE. The CDR3 has 18 residues. The CDR3 DNA is TGTGCCAGCAGCTTAAGGAGACAGGGACTTCGTGTGTCGGCTGAAGCTTTCTTT. It codes for CASSLRRQGLRVSAEAFF.

The sample holds one count of this clone. This rearrangement joins TRBV19 to TRBJ1-2, with a possible D match to TRBD1 (5 bases). The V gene lost 3 bases and the J gene lost 4 bases, with 6 bases spanning the gap. The CDR3 extends over 12 amino acids. CDR1 is LNHDA and CDR2 is SQIVND in the germline V gene (reference sequence). The CDR3 protein is CASSMGPYGYTF. CDR3 DNA: TGTGCCAGTAGTATGGGGCCCTATGGCTACACCTTC.

The chain employs TRBV29-1 and TRBJ2-5, with D perhaps TRBD1 (6 bases). V lost 2 bases and J 5 bases, leaving 9 bases between the germline ends. CDR1 is SQVTM and CDR2 is ANQGSEA in the germline V gene. CDR3 size: 12 residues. The chain's CDR3 is CSVETGWETQYF. The CDR3 nucleotides read TGCAGCGTTGAAACAGGGTGGGAGACCCAGTACTTC.

The V gene is TRBV7-8, the J gene TRBJ1-1; 7 bases match TRBD1. Looked up from germline, CDR1 is SGHVS and CDR2 is FQNEAQ. Trimming cost V 5 bases and J 2 bases; bases outside gene matches: 5. This CDR3 is 14 amino acids long. CDR3 coding DNA: TGTGCCAGCAGCCTACAGGGGCTAAACACTGAAGCTTTCTTT. Protein: CASSLQGLNTEAFF.

The chain joins TRBV19 to TRBJ2-5; D is possibly TRBD2 (5 bases). This CDR3 has 15 amino acids. The V and J ends lost 3 bases and 4 bases respectively, with 15 bases between them. CDR1 LNHDA and CDR2 SQIVND come from the germline V gene (reference sequence). Here the CDR3 reads CASSMGTGLGETQYF. The CDR3 nucleotides read TGTGCCAGTAGTATGGGTACGGGGTTGGGAGAGACCCAGTACTTC.

The J gene is TRBJ2-7, the V gene TRBV4-1; tentatively, D is TRBD1 (5 bases). The CDR3 contains 18 residues. V was cut by 1 base and J by 0 bases, with 19 bases left in between. Per the germline V gene, CDR1 is MGHRA and CDR2 is YSYEKL. The CDR3 coding sequence is TGCGCCAGCAGCCAAGTGTCTGGACCGAAGCAGGGCTCCTACGAGCAGTACTTC. Protein product: CASSQVSGPKQGSYEQYF.

This rearrangement joins TRBV6-5 to TRBJ1-4; 10 nucleotides agree with TRBD1. The CDR3 totals 15 residues. CDR1 is MNHEY, CDR2 SVGAGI, per germline. J was trimmed by 8 bases and V by 6 bases; bases with no gene match: 9. The CDR3 sequence is CASRTSGTGDEKLFF. CDR3 sequence (DNA): TGTGCCAGCAGGACCTCCGGGACAGGGGACGAAAAACTGTTTTTT.

This chain uses TRBV9 with TRBJ2-7, with 10 bases lining up with TRBD1. Germline V lookup: CDR1 SGDLS, CDR2 YYNGEE. CDR3 length: 15 residues. The V gene end was trimmed by 4 bases and the J gene end by 5 bases; junction bases not matched to a gene: 9. CDR3 amino acids: CASSPPDRGNHEQYF. The CDR3 bases are TGTGCCAGCAGCCCGCCGGACAGGGGGAACCACGAGCAGTACTTC.